This TCR beta chain was identified in a study of cytomegalovirus exposure and HLA in healthy donors. PCR used 60 Vbeta primers and 13 Jbeta primers. The protocol was immunoSEQ multiplex PCR, while the TCRdb copy is restricted to in-frame clones and leaves out a portion. Of around 95,000 clones in the sample, about 74% are singletons; the top ten hold approximately 1.8%. A word on this clone: Its antigen is not identified.

Healthy donors of bone marrow made up the group. Notes on the study in general: In vitro data verified three CMV-associated chains as specific for CMV antigens. Most observed TCR sequences were rare, whereas some public TCRs were detected in many donors. The classifier reportedly diagnosed cytomegalovirus status with high sensitivity and specificity.

The sample comprised PBMCs. This receptor was taken from a male donor in good health and CMV-seronegative.

CDR3 protein: CASSKGLAGVQDYEQYF. In nucleotides, the CDR3 is TGTGCCAGCAGCAAGGGACTAGCGGGAGTCCAGGATTACGAGCAGTACTTC. The chain couples TRBV4-2 to TRBJ2-7; 14 positions agree with TRBD2. Germline V CDR1 and CDR2: LGHNA, YNFKEQ. CDR3 length: 17 residues. The trim removed 5 bases at V and 4 bases at J, leaving 10 bases unmatched.